The rows below give T cell receptor beta chains drawn from one sample of a study of T-cell reconstitution after alpha-beta-depleted transplantation in children. TCRdb fed the PCR reads into MiXCR, producing one record per CDR3 protein. The sample has a few hundred thousand distinct CDR3 sequences, roughly 11% seen once; the top ten hold approximately 5%. The sequenced sample was PBMCs from the stem cell graft donor, obtained from the stem cell graft. These receptors came from a human donor who donated a stem cell graft to a child with acute myeloid leukemia. The CDR3 runs from the conserved cysteine through the conserved F or W. The order of the fields is D gene, V gene, J gene, clone size, CDR3 protein, CDR3 DNA. D genes are given only for firm matches. Some rows have no size entry. The others give once, few or many, or a class for an expanded clone.

D: TRBD2; V: TRBV12-3/TRBV12-4; J: TRBJ2-3; size: NA; CDR3: CASSRGTSSTDTQYF; DNA: TGTGCCAGCAGCCGCGGGACTAGCAGCACAGATACGCAGTATTTT
D: NA; V: TRBV24-1; J: TRBJ1-1; size: NA; CDR3: CATSDEAFF; DNA: TGTGCCACCAGTGATGAGGCTTTCTTT
D: NA; V: TRBV20-1; J: TRBJ2-5; size: few; CDR3: CSARDPGGLETQYF; DNA: TGCAGTGCTAGAGATCCAGGTGGGCTGGAGACCCAGTACTTC
D: TRBD2; V: TRBV12-3/TRBV12-4; J: TRBJ2-1; size: NA; CDR3: CASSLAGGQDEQFF; DNA: TGTGCCAGCAGCCTAGCGGGGGGGCAGGATGAGCAGTTCTTC
D: NA; V: TRBV20-1; J: TRBJ1-1; size: NA; CDR3: CSAPQYWGEAFF; DNA: TGCAGTGCTCCACAATACTGGGGTGAAGCTTTCTTT
D: NA; V: TRBV3-1; J: TRBJ1-1; size: many; CDR3: CASSQDLGAREAFF; DNA: TGTGCCAGCAGCCAAGATTTGGGGGCTCGTGAAGCTTTCTTT
D: TRBD1; V: TRBV12-3/TRBV12-4; J: TRBJ2-7; size: few; CDR3: CASSTSGTGGLEQYF; DNA: TGTGCCAGCAGTACATCCGGGACAGGGGGACTGGAGCAGTACTTC
D: NA; V: TRBV7-2; J: TRBJ2-7; size: NA; CDR3: CASSLANLYEQYF; DNA: TGTGCCAGCAGCTTAGCGAATCTCTACGAGCAGTACTTC
D: TRBD2; V: TRBV20-1; J: TRBJ2-3; size: NA; CDR3: CSARDGASGGALTDTQYF; DNA: TGCAGTGCTAGAGATGGGGCTAGCGGGGGGGCCTTAACAGATACGCAGTATTTT
D: TRBD1; V: TRBV4-1; J: TRBJ1-6; size: many; CDR3: CASSPELGQGMNSPLHF; DNA: TGCGCCAGCAGCCCTGAACTGGGACAGGGGATGAATTCACCCCTCCACTTT
D: TRBD1; V: TRBV10-3; J: TRBJ1-4; size: NA; CDR3: CAISDLTGTNEKLFF; DNA: TGTGCCATCAGCGACCTGACAGGGACTAATGAAAAACTGTTTTTT
D: NA; V: TRBV20-1; J: TRBJ2-3; size: NA; CDR3: CSARIATDTQYF; DNA: TGCAGTGCTAGAATCGCCACAGATACGCAGTATTTT
D: TRBD1; V: TRBV2; J: TRBJ2-2; size: NA; CDR3: CASSELPTGTNTGELFF; DNA: TGTGCCAGCAGTGAACTCCCGACAGGGACGAACACCGGGGAGCTGTTTTTT
D: TRBD2; V: TRBV7-8; J: TRBJ2-3; size: NA; CDR3: CASSSGLAGGLSTDTQYF; DNA: TGTGCCAGCAGCTCAGGACTAGCGGGAGGGCTAAGCACAGATACGCAGTATTTT
D: NA; V: TRBV20-1; J: TRBJ1-5; size: NA; CDR3: CSATEDKRGQPQHF; DNA: TGCAGTGCTACTGAGGACAAGAGGGGTCAGCCCCAGCATTTT
D: TRBD1; V: TRBV9; J: TRBJ2-7; size: NA; CDR3: CASSAGTGRDEQYF; DNA: TGTGCCAGCAGCGCTGGGACAGGGCGCGACGAGCAGTACTTC
D: NA; V: TRBV21-1; J: TRBJ2-5; size: many; CDR3: CASSTRDGYQETQYF; DNA: TGTGCCAGCAGCACCCGGGACGGATACCAAGAGACCCAGTACTTC
D: NA; V: TRBV29-1; J: TRBJ2-5; size: many; CDR3: CSVEPLYQETQYF; DNA: TGCAGCGTTGAACCCCTATACCAAGAGACCCAGTACTTC
D: NA; V: TRBV6-1; J: TRBJ2-5; size: few; CDR3: CASSKQGVQETQYF; DNA: TGTGCCAGCAGTAAACAGGGAGTACAAGAGACCCAGTACTTC
D: NA; V: TRBV3-1; J: TRBJ1-6; size: NA; CDR3: CASSRSPPGNSPLHF; DNA: TGTGCCAGCAGCCGTTCTCCTCCGGGTAATTCACCCCTCCACTTT
D: TRBD1; V: TRBV5-1; J: TRBJ1-1; size: few; CDR3: CASSIGTGTEAFF; DNA: TGCGCCAGCAGCATCGGGACAGGTACTGAAGCTTTCTTT
D: NA; V: TRBV6-2/TRBV6-3; J: TRBJ1-1; size: NA; CDR3: CASIQGRANTEAFF; DNA: TGTGCCAGCATCCAGGGTAGGGCGAACACTGAAGCTTTCTTT
D: TRBD2; V: TRBV29-1; J: TRBJ2-3; size: few; CDR3: CSATRLAVDTQYF; DNA: TGCAGCGCCACTCGGCTAGCGGTGGATACGCAGTATTTT
D: NA; V: TRBV5-1; J: TRBJ2-3; size: NA; CDR3: CASRLGTESTDTQYF; DNA: TGCGCCAGCAGGCTCGGGACGGAGAGCACAGATACGCAGTATTTT
D: TRBD2; V: TRBV5-1; J: TRBJ2-2; size: NA; CDR3: CASSLGTSGRVGAGELFF; DNA: TGCGCCAGCAGCTTAGGGACTAGCGGGAGAGTTGGCGCCGGGGAGCTGTTTTTT
D: NA; V: TRBV7-2; J: TRBJ2-1; size: NA; CDR3: CASSLEVGTFNEQFF; DNA: TGTGCCAGCAGCTTAGAGGTAGGGACGTTTAATGAGCAGTTCTTC
D: TRBD1; V: TRBV15; J: TRBJ2-5; size: NA; CDR3: CATSSRTGGSETQYF; DNA: TGTGCCACCAGCAGCAGGACAGGGGGCTCGGAGACCCAGTACTTC
D: TRBD1; V: TRBV12-3/TRBV12-4; J: TRBJ2-1; size: few; CDR3: CASTLRQGRHNEQFF; DNA: TGTGCCAGCACCTTGAGACAGGGGAGACACAATGAGCAGTTCTTC
D: NA; V: TRBV25-1; J: TRBJ2-1; size: NA; CDR3: CASSVQEDGNEQFF; DNA: TGTGCCAGCAGTGTACAGGAGGATGGGAATGAGCAGTTCTTC
D: TRBD1; V: TRBV7-2; J: TRBJ1-2; size: few; CDR3: CASSKRGQGAPGYTF; DNA: TGTGCCAGCAGCAAAAGGGGACAGGGGGCGCCGGGCTACACCTTC
D: TRBD2; V: TRBV20-1; J: TRBJ2-1; size: NA; CDR3: CSARGGGRIETSSYNEQFF; DNA: TGCAGTGCTAGAGGGGGGGGACGGATAGAAACGAGCTCCTACAATGAGCAGTTCTTC
D: TRBD2; V: TRBV6-2/TRBV6-3; J: TRBJ2-1; size: few; CDR3: CASSDPGTSGIVDEQFF; DNA: TGTGCCAGCAGTGACCCCGGGACTAGCGGGATAGTCGATGAGCAGTTCTTC
D: NA; V: TRBV7-9; J: TRBJ2-5; size: few; CDR3: CASSKDHQGRGETQYF; DNA: TGTGCCAGCAGCAAGGACCATCAGGGACGGGGAGAGACCCAGTACTTC
D: NA; V: TRBV9; J: TRBJ2-1; size: NA; CDR3: CASSVPRSGSGRSSSYNEQFF; DNA: TGTGCCAGCAGCGTACCAAGGTCGGGGTCGGGCCGGAGTAGCTCCTACAATGAGCAGTTCTTC
D: NA; V: TRBV4-1; J: TRBJ2-7; size: many; CDR3: CASSQRASYEQYF; DNA: TGCGCCAGCAGCCAGCGGGCCTCCTACGAGCAGTACTTC
D: NA; V: TRBV20-1; J: TRBJ1-6; size: few; CDR3: CSARLAAGNSPLHF; DNA: TGCAGTGCTAGACTCGCGGCAGGGAATTCACCCCTCCACTTT
D: NA; V: TRBV18; J: TRBJ2-5; size: many; CDR3: CASSSRQSQETQYF; DNA: TGTGCCAGCTCATCTAGACAGTCACAAGAGACCCAGTACTTC
D: NA; V: TRBV5-1; J: TRBJ1-6; size: NA; CDR3: CASSLEGEGSPLHF; DNA: TGCGCCAGCAGCTTGGAGGGAGAGGGTTCACCCCTCCACTTT
D: TRBD2; V: TRBV29-1; J: TRBJ2-1; size: few; CDR3: CSVELRLAGDNEQFF; DNA: TGCAGCGTTGAATTGCGACTAGCCGGAGACAATGAGCAGTTCTTC
D: TRBD1; V: TRBV7-9; J: TRBJ1-2; size: few; CDR3: CASSLGQGGSYGYTF; DNA: TGTGCCAGCAGCTTAGGACAGGGGGGTTCGTATGGCTACACCTTC
D: NA; V: TRBV5-1; J: TRBJ2-3; size: many; CDR3: CASNPGRPTDTQYF; DNA: TGCGCCAGCAATCCGGGGAGGCCCACAGATACGCAGTATTTT
D: NA; V: TRBV5-1; J: TRBJ2-1; size: few; CDR3: CASSSLTDNEQFF; DNA: TGCGCCAGCAGCAGCCTGACAGACAATGAGCAGTTCTTC